The 11 T cell receptor beta chains in this list originate from one sample, sequenced in a study of blood T cell repertoires in COVID-19. Sequenced by immunoSEQ multiplex PCR; TCRdb stores in-frame clones only, minus some. The repertoire has about 260,000 clones, 70% to 90% of them found once; the top ten carry around 0.7%. Sequenced material: peripheral blood. The source of these receptors is a human donor in a cohort sampled during active COVID-19.

The chain uses TRBV4-1 and TRBJ1-1, with 7 bases identical to TRBD1. The CDR3 totals 15 residues. The V gene end was trimmed by 4 bases and the J gene end by 6 bases; junction bases not matched to a gene: 11. Germline CDR1 MGHRA, CDR2 YSYEKL. DNA of the CDR3: TGCGCCAGCAGCCCTTATGACAGGGTGAAGGCTGAAGCTTTCTTT. Residues: CASSPYDRVKAEAFF.

This sequence joins TRBV12-5 and TRBJ2-5, with D maybe TRBD1 (6 bases). V was cut by 5 bases and J by 5 bases, with 18 bases left in between. This CDR3 is built from 15 residues. Germline CDR1 reads LGHNT; CDR2 reads FRNRAP. In nucleotides, the CDR3 is TGTGCTAGTGGTATCGGACAGCCTACGGGGGAGACCCAGTACTTC. Translation: CASGIGQPTGETQYF.

This clone was seen only once. The chain has TRBV6-2 or TRBV6-3 and TRBJ2-7; a weak D match, TRBD2 (5 bases). The germline V gene encodes CDR1 MNHEY and CDR2 SVGEGT. Trimming stripped 1 base from V and 3 bases from J, with 16 bases between. The CDR3 runs 16 residues. For the CDR3, the DNA is TGTGCCAGCAGTTACTGGTCCGAGGGAATAGGCTACGAGCAGTACTTC. This codes for CASSYWSEGIGYEQYF.

The chain joins TRBV6-2 or TRBV6-3 to TRBJ1-6; a possible D gene is TRBD1 (5 bases). Germline loops: CDR1 MNHEY, CDR2 SVGEGT. The CDR3 spans 15 residues. The germline V and J ends were trimmed by 6 bases and 9 bases, with 18 bases remaining between them. Here the CDR3 DNA reads TGTGCCAGCAGCCCCGCCGATCAGGGTGGTTCACCCCTCCACTTT. Its protein is CASSPADQGGSPLHF.

V gene TRBV9 combines with J gene TRBJ2-7; 9 bases agree with TRBD2. V shed 3 bases and J 5 bases; nucleotides not matched to a gene: 6. Germline values: CDR1 SGDLS, CDR2 YYNGEE. The CDR3 length is 14 residues. The CDR3 nucleotides read TGTGCCAGCAGCGCTGGACTAGCGCACGACGAGCAGTACTTC. Translated: CASSAGLAHDEQYF.

The chain has TRBV20-1 and TRBJ2-7; D is perhaps TRBD1 (5 bases). Germline V lookup: CDR1 DFQATT, CDR2 SNEGSKA (reference sequence). CDR3 length: 12 amino acids. V was cut by 3 bases and J by 4 bases, with 10 bases left in between. The CDR3 region has the DNA TGCAGTGCTAGTAACAGGCCATACGAGCAGTACTTC. Protein product: CSASNRPYEQYF.

This clone was seen just once. The chain has TRBV30 and TRBJ2-7, with 9 bases matching TRBD1. Losses at the gene ends were 5 bases for V and 3 bases for J; bases not matched to a gene: 2. Germline assignment: CDR1 GTSNPN and CDR2 SVGIG (reference sequence). The CDR3 covers 12 residues. CDR3: CAWVDRGYEQYF. The CDR3 region has the DNA TGTGCCTGGGTGGACAGGGGCTACGAGCAGTACTTC. Variable domain in full (rest from reference TRBV30 and TRBJ2-7): SQTIHQWPATLVQPVGSPLSLECTVEGTSNPNLYWYRQAAGRGLQLLFYSVGIGQISSEVPQNLSASRPQDRQFILSSKKLLLSDSGFYLCAWVDRGYEQYFGPGTRLTVT.

The chain uses TRBV4-2 and TRBJ2-2, with TRBD2 as a possible D gene (6 bases). The V end was cut by 4 bases, the J end by 6 bases, with 18 bases between. The CDR3 contains 16 residues. CDR1 is LGHNA and CDR2 is YNFKEQ in the germline V gene. CDR3 region: CASSLTVSGGAGELFF. DNA for the CDR3: TGTGCCAGCAGCCTCACAGTTAGCGGTGGAGCCGGGGAGCTGTTTTTT.

The chain combines TRBV11-2 with TRBJ2-3, with unresolved D. Per the germline V gene, CDR1 is SGHAT and CDR2 is FQNNGV. Trimming pared 1 base from V and 10 bases from J, leaving 6 bases between. CDR3 size: 11 residues. The CDR3 DNA follows: TGTGCCAGCAGCTTAGGGGCTGCGCAGTATTTT. Amino acids: CASSLGAAQYF. Combining the CDR3 with reference TRBV11-2 and TRBJ2-3 gives the whole variable domain EAGVAQSPRYKIIEKRQSVAFWCNPISGHATLYWYQQILGQGPKLLIQFQNNGVVDDSQLPKDRFSAERLKGVDSTLKIQPAKLEDSAVYLCASSLGAAQYFGPGTRLTVL.

The chain recombines TRBV3-1 (or the pseudogene TRBV3-2) with TRBJ2-7, with D hard to call. Trimming shortened V by 0 bases and J by 6 bases, and 9 bases separated the two germline ends. This CDR3 has 13 residues. Germline V gives CDR1 LGHDT, CDR2 YNNKEL (reference sequence). For the CDR3, the DNA is TGTGCCAGCAGCCAAGATCAGGAAGGCGAGCAGTACTTC. Translation gives CASSQDQEGEQYF.

The chain carries TRBV28 and TRBJ2-2, with a possible D match to TRBD2 (5 bases). Germline V gene data show CDR1 as MDHEN and CDR2 as SYDVKM. Between the trimmed V and J ends, which lost 3 bases and 3 bases, there was a span of 14 bases. The CDR3 sequence is 16 residues long. The CDR3 DNA reads as TGTGCCAGCAGTTTTATACTTAGGCGGGACACCGGGGAGCTGTTTTTT. This codes for CASSFILRRDTGELFF.